Listed below are T cell receptor beta chains from one sample, sequenced in a study of CD8+CD57+ T cells in acquired aplastic anemia. Each CDR3 protein is one row after TCRdb ran MiXCR on the reads. The table shows 200,000 or so distinct CDR3 sequences, with around 45% occurring only once. The sequencing input was sorted CD4+, CD8+, or CD8+CD57+ T cells (not recorded which) from PBMCs. The source is a human donor with aplastic anemia. Each CDR3 is given with its conserved first and last residue. The D gene is left open where the match is weak. Size is stated for part of the rows, as once, few or many counts, or as a class when the clone is expanded.

V: TRBV9
J: TRBJ2-1
D: NA
size: NA
CDR3: CASSLTLTRNEQFF
DNA: TGTGCCAGCTCCCTTACCTTAACCCGCAATGAGCAGTTCTTC

V: TRBV2
J: TRBJ1-2
D: NA
size: NA
CDR3: CASSVGYGYTF
DNA: TGTGCCAGCAGTGTAGGCTATGGCTACACATTC

V: TRBV14
J: TRBJ2-3
D: NA
size: NA
CDR3: CASSHTQVHRGSTDTQYF
DNA: TGTGCCAGCAGCCATACCCAGGTTCATCGGGGGAGCACAGATACGCAGTATTTT

V: TRBV9
J: TRBJ1-6
D: NA
size: NA
CDR3: CASSVDLNSPLHF
DNA: TGTGCCAGCAGCGTAGATCTCAATTCACCCCTCCACTTT

V: TRBV2
J: TRBJ2-7
D: TRBD1
size: NA
CDR3: CASSEIATGVNYEQYF
DNA: TGTGCCAGCAGTGAAATTGCAACAGGGGTGAACTACGAGCAGTACTTC

V: TRBV12-3/TRBV12-4
J: TRBJ2-5
D: NA
size: NA
CDR3: CASSHHRGSEETQYF
DNA: TGTGCCAGCAGTCACCACCGGGGGAGTGAAGAGACCCAGTACTTC

V: TRBV30
J: TRBJ1-5
D: NA
size: many
CDR3: CAWIGQPQHF
DNA: TGTGCCTGGATCGGTCAGCCCCAGCATTTT

V: TRBV7-2
J: TRBJ1-2
D: NA
size: many
CDR3: CASSRGPRYGYTF
DNA: TGTGCCAGCAGCCGGGGACCACGCTATGGCTACACCTTC

V: TRBV9
J: TRBJ1-1
D: NA
size: many
CDR3: CASSGGGGRGTEAFF
DNA: TGTGCCAGCAGTGGGGGCGGGGGCCGGGGAACTGAAGCTTTCTTT

V: TRBV20-1
J: TRBJ1-5
D: TRBD1
size: many
CDR3: CSAKLTGGPNQPQHF
DNA: TGCAGTGCTAAGCTAACAGGGGGGCCCAATCAGCCCCAGCATTTT

V: TRBV2
J: TRBJ2-7
D: NA
size: NA
CDR3: CASGLSYEQYF
DNA: TGTGCCAGCGGACTTTCCTACGAGCAGTACTTC

V: TRBV24-1
J: TRBJ2-1
D: TRBD1
size: many
CDR3: CATSATGEVGFDEQFF
DNA: TGTGCCACCAGTGCGACAGGGGAAGTTGGTTTCGATGAGCAGTTCTTC

V: TRBV30
J: TRBJ1-5
D: NA
size: NA
CDR3: CALGLKNQPQHF
DNA: TGTGCGCTAGGGTTAAAGAATCAGCCCCAGCATTTT

V: TRBV7-2
J: TRBJ2-1
D: TRBD2
size: NA
CDR3: CASTGGGLAGGEQFF
DNA: TGTGCCAGCACCGGGGGGGGACTAGCGGGGGGTGAGCAGTTCTTC

V: TRBV10-3
J: TRBJ2-3
D: TRBD2
size: NA
CDR3: CAISVGGSPTDTQYF
DNA: TGTGCCATCAGTGTCGGCGGGAGTCCCACAGATACGCAGTATTTT

V: TRBV25-1
J: TRBJ2-1
D: TRBD2
size: once
CDR3: CASNGGGTSGGNYNEQFF
DNA: TGTGCCAGTAACGGGGGAGGGACTAGCGGGGGCAATTACAATGAGCAGTTCTTC

V: TRBV20-1
J: TRBJ1-6
D: NA
size: many
CDR3: CSARGDGNSPLHF
DNA: TGCAGTGCTAGGGGGGATGGTAATTCACCCCTCCACTTT

V: TRBV15
J: TRBJ2-3
D: NA
size: few
CDR3: CATSPGDTDTQYF
DNA: TGTGCCACCAGCCCCGGCGACACAGATACGCAGTATTTT

V: TRBV7-3
J: TRBJ2-1
D: NA
size: many
CDR3: CASSLNTDNEQFF
DNA: TGTGCCAGCAGCTTAAACACTGACAATGAGCAGTTCTTC

V: TRBV15
J: TRBJ1-2
D: NA
size: once
CDR3: CATSRARGTEGWGGYTF
DNA: TGTGCCACCAGCAGAGCCCGCGGGACGGAGGGGTGGGGTGGCTACACCTTC

V: TRBV10-1
J: TRBJ2-5
D: TRBD1
size: NA
CDR3: CASSTGTAPGETQYF
DNA: TGCGCCAGCAGTACCGGGACAGCCCCCGGGGAGACCCAGTACTTC

V: TRBV20-1
J: TRBJ1-5
D: NA
size: NA
CDR3: CSAGRQSDQPQHF
DNA: TGCAGTGCTGGAAGACAGTCGGATCAGCCCCAGCATTTT

V: TRBV10-1
J: TRBJ2-7
D: NA
size: many
CDR3: CASSARETLYEQYF
DNA: TGCGCCAGCAGTGCAAGGGAGACCCTCTACGAGCAGTACTTC

V: TRBV20-1
J: TRBJ1-6
D: NA
size: NA
CDR3: CSARDRVLGVRDNSPLHF
DNA: TGCAGTGCTAGAGATCGGGTTTTAGGGGTAAGAGATAATTCACCCCTCCACTTT

V: TRBV9
J: TRBJ2-5
D: NA
size: few
CDR3: CASSGETQYF
DNA: TGTGCCAGCAGCGGAGAGACCCAGTACTTC

V: TRBV5-1
J: TRBJ2-5
D: TRBD1
size: NA
CDR3: CASSPQGARETQYF
DNA: TGCGCCAGCAGCCCACAGGGGGCGCGGGAGACCCAGTACTTC

V: TRBV28
J: TRBJ2-7
D: NA
size: NA
CDR3: CASSSPAREQYF
DNA: TGTGCCAGCAGTTCTCCAGCGAGGGAGCAGTACTTC

V: TRBV7-2
J: TRBJ1-5
D: TRBD1
size: NA
CDR3: CASSEGATQPQHF
DNA: TGTGCCAGCAGCGAGGGGGCAACGCAGCCCCAGCATTTT

V: TRBV20-1
J: TRBJ1-3
D: NA
size: few
CDR3: CSARGDSLGNTIYF
DNA: TGCAGTGCTAGAGGTGACTCTCTGGGAAACACCATATATTTT

V: TRBV10-1
J: TRBJ2-1
D: NA
size: NA
CDR3: CASSGDRYNEQFF
DNA: TGTGCCAGCAGCGGGGACAGGTACAATGAGCAGTTCTTC

V: TRBV30
J: TRBJ2-1
D: TRBD2
size: NA
CDR3: CAWVRSGSLSNEQFF
DNA: TGTGCCTGGGTGAGGAGCGGGAGTCTTAGCAATGAGCAGTTCTTC

V: TRBV7-9
J: TRBJ2-7
D: NA
size: many
CDR3: CASSPRAPHEQYF
DNA: TGTGCCAGCAGTCCACGGGCCCCCCACGAGCAGTACTTC

V: TRBV4-2
J: TRBJ1-2
D: NA
size: many
CDR3: CASSQDNRIFYGYTF
DNA: TGTGCCAGCAGCCAAGATAACAGAATCTTCTATGGCTACACCTTC

V: TRBV16
J: TRBJ1-1
D: NA
size: many
CDR3: CASSQLSGDTEAFF
DNA: TGTGCCAGCAGCCAATTGAGCGGAGACACTGAAGCTTTCTTT